Below, 32 T cell receptor beta chains from the same sample are listed, as sequenced in a study of CD8 T cells in ankylosing spondylitis. From the 5' RACE reads, TCRdb called clonotypes with MiXCR, one entry per CDR3 protein. This sample yields 180,000 or so distinct CDR3 sequences, of which around a tenth are seen a single time; 25% to 35% belongs to the top ten. The sequenced material came from blood, either unsorted or a sorted T cell fraction (not recorded which). Receptor source: a male donor with ankylosing spondylitis or in good health (not recorded which).

This clonotype was detected many times. The CDR3 coding sequence is TGCAGCGTTGGAGCTCAGGGGGGCTATGGCTACACCTTC. Translated: CSVGAQGGYGYTF. The chain uses TRBV29-1 and TRBJ1-2; 7 bases are shared with TRBD1. Germline CDR1 SQVTM, CDR2 ANQGSEA. V shed 4 bases and J 4 bases; nucleotides not matched to a gene: 6. The CDR3 covers 13 residues.

This clonotype was counted between two and nine times. The gene calls are TRBV7-9 and TRBJ2-7; 8 nucleotides align to TRBD2. Germline assignment: CDR1 SEHNR and CDR2 FQNEAQ (reference sequence). CDR3 length equals 15 residues. V trimming: 3 bases; J trimming: 3 bases; junction bases outside the gene matches: 7. CDR3 amino acids: CASSFGSSGDYEQYF. In DNA form, the CDR3 reads TGTGCCAGCAGCTTTGGTAGTAGCGGGGACTACGAGCAGTACTTC.

This clonotype occurred many times. The J gene is TRBJ2-3, the V gene TRBV6-2 or TRBV6-3; 8 bases agree with TRBD2. The germline V gene has CDR1 MNHEY and CDR2 SVGEGT. This CDR3 is 14 amino acids long. V was clipped by 8 bases and J by 3 bases; unmatched bases: 7. The CDR3 reads CASASGSLTDTQYF. For the CDR3, the DNA is TGTGCCAGCGCAAGCGGGAGTCTTACAGATACGCAGTATTTT.

This clonotype was recorded many times. The chain joins TRBV10-1 to TRBJ2-1; 8 bases are shared with TRBD1. After removal of 3 bases from V and 6 bases from J, the junction contained 13 bases not matched to a gene. The CDR3 contains 17 residues. From germline, CDR1 is WNHNN and CDR2 SYGVQD (reference sequence). CDR3 bases: TGCGCCAGCAGTGACAGCGGACAGGGAGGAAGAGGCAATGAGCAGTTCTTC. Residues: CASSDSGQGGRGNEQFF.

Worth noting for this clonotype: With a much larger clone just one base away, this may be a read error. This CDR3 fails to terminate in the conserved phenylalanine or tryptophan, so it likely reflects a read error. The V call is TRBV5-1, the J call TRBJ2-2; unclear D gene. V dropped 0 bases and J dropped 6 bases, with 12 bases sitting between them. The germline V gene has CDR1 SGHRS and CDR2 YFSETQ. The CDR3 has 15 amino acids. The CDR3 bases are TGCGCCAGCAGCTTGGCGAGCGCGACCGCCGGGGAGCTGTTTCTT. This sequence encodes CASSLASATAGELFL.

Many counts were recorded for this clonotype. The V call is TRBV5-1, the J call TRBJ2-5; D unclear. The germline V and J ends were trimmed by 4 bases and 3 bases, with 10 bases remaining between them. The germline V gene encodes CDR1 SGHRS and CDR2 YFSETQ. CDR3 length: 13 residues. The CDR3 region is CASSARPEETQYF. The CDR3 region has the DNA TGCGCCAGCAGCGCCCGACCGGAAGAGACCCAGTACTTC.

Many counts were recorded for this clonotype. V gene TRBV9 combines with J gene TRBJ1-1, with D uncertain. V was pared by 3 bases and J by 3 bases, with 12 bases between. The germline V gene encodes CDR1 SGDLS and CDR2 YYNGEE. The CDR3 length is 14 residues. CDR3 protein: CASSALLMDTEAFF. The CDR3 nucleotides read TGTGCCAGCAGCGCGCTCTTGATGGACACTGAAGCTTTCTTT.

This clonotype was detected many times. This chain joins TRBV20-1 and TRBJ2-1; 9 nucleotides line up with TRBD1. Germline trimming cut 5 bases from V and 9 bases from J; bases unmatched to any gene: 5. This CDR3 is 12 amino acids long. Germline CDR1 reads DFQATT; CDR2 reads SNEGSKA (reference sequence). CDR3 nucleotide sequence: TGCAGTGCTCCACAGGGGGCTAGTGAGCAGTTCTTC. Protein product: CSAPQGASEQFF.

This clonotype was seen many times. The gene calls are TRBV20-1 and TRBJ2-7; the D gene is possibly TRBD1 (5 bases). Trimming took 6 bases from V and 0 from J, leaving 21 bases between them. CDR3 length: 16 residues. Germline V gene data show CDR1 as DFQATT and CDR2 as SNEGSKA (reference sequence). In DNA form, the CDR3 reads TGCAGTGCAACCTACCTTGGACATACGAGCTCCTACGAGCAGTACTTC. This encodes CSATYLGHTSSYEQYF.

This clonotype was seen ten or more times. The chain combines TRBV11-2 with TRBJ2-3; TRBD2 aligns across 9 bases. Losses at the gene ends were 5 bases for V and 4 bases for J; bases not matched to a gene: 10. The CDR3 is 16 amino acids. Germline lookup yields CDR1 SGHAT and CDR2 FQNNGV. This CDR3 is CASSDGVRGGADTQYF. The CDR3, as DNA: TGTGCCAGCAGCGACGGGGTCCGCGGGGGGGCAGATACGCAGTATTTT.

This clonotype was observed many times. J is TRBJ1-2 and V is TRBV5-1; D uncertain. The CDR3 is made up of 13 amino acids. Per the germline V gene, CDR1 is SGHRS and CDR2 is YFSETQ. V was pared by 2 bases and J by 7 bases, with 12 bases between. The chain's CDR3 is CASSLTDSGGYTF. CDR3 in DNA: TGCGCCAGCAGCTTAACAGATTCCGGTGGCTACACCTTC.

At least ten counts were recorded for this clonotype. This sequence joins TRBV20-1 and TRBJ2-7; 7 nucleotides line up with TRBD2. The CDR3 is made up of 14 amino acids. Germline lookup yields CDR1 DFQATT and CDR2 SNEGSKA (reference sequence). Trimming removed 6 bases from V and 5 bases from J; junction bases left unmatched: 13. The CDR3 DNA reads as TGCAGTGCGCTACCCCCGGCGGGGGTTAACGAGCAGTACTTC. Its translation is CSALPPAGVNEQYF.

In the case of this clonotype: Just one base apart from a much larger clone, this may be a read error. The rearrangement joins TRBV5-1 to TRBJ2-2; 7 positions match TRBD1. In germline, CDR1 is SGHRS, CDR2 YFSETQ. The length of the CDR3 is 15 residues. The CDR3 region has the DNA TGCGCCAGCAGCTTCGACAGGGTGAACACCTGGGAGCTGTTTTTT. It yields the protein CASSFDRVNTWELFF.

CDR3 region: CASRTRGNGYTF. In DNA, the CDR3 is TGTGCCAGCAGGACCAGGGGTAATGGCTACACCTTC. The chain is built from TRBV6-4 and TRBJ1-2; D is possibly TRBD1 (6 bases). The CDR3 is 12 amino acids. Per the germline V gene, CDR1 is MRHNA and CDR2 is SNTAGT. The V and J ends lost 6 bases and 6 bases respectively, with 11 bases between them.

A note on this clonotype: In this CDR3 the conserved last residue, phenylalanine or tryptophan, is missing, so a read error is likely. The limits of the CDR3 on the DNA are not certain, so only TCRdb's listed CDR3 is given. V usage is TRBV7-2 and J usage is TRBJ2-1; no check of the table's D call, TRBD2, against the DNA was made. The CDR3 spans 9 residues, counting both ends. The germline V gene encodes CDR1 SGHTA and CDR2 FQGNSA. This CDR3 reads CAGRSAGGL.

In its sample, this clonotype was seen a few times. V and J are TRBV29-1 and TRBJ1-5, with TRBD1 identical over 11 bases. After removal of 8 bases from V and 5 bases from J, the junction contained 5 bases not matched to a gene. The CDR3 is 13 residues long. The V gene's germline CDR1 is SQVTM and CDR2 ANQGSEA. Here the CDR3 DNA reads TGCAGCATAGGACAGGGGGCAGATCAGCCCCAGCATTTT. Its translation: CSIGQGADQPQHF.

At least ten counts were recorded for this clonotype. J is TRBJ1-4 and V is TRBV28; D is perhaps TRBD1 (6 bases). The V gene's germline CDR1 is MDHEN and CDR2 SYDVKM. The CDR3 runs 14 residues. Trimming shortened V by 2 bases and J by 5 bases, and 9 bases separated the two germline ends. The CDR3 coding sequence is TGTGCCAGCAGTTTAGGGGGCGGGAATGAAAAACTGTTTTTT. Protein: CASSLGGGNEKLFF.

This clonotype was counted at least ten times. This chain uses TRBV5-1 with TRBJ2-2; TRBD2 matches 7 bases. The CDR3 sequence is 19 residues long. From germline, CDR1 is SGHRS and CDR2 YFSETQ. V dropped 4 bases and J dropped 0; count of bases not matched to a gene: 15. CDR3 nucleotides: TGCGCCAGCAGCCCGGGGCCACCTTCCACTAGCGCGAACACCGGGGAGCTGTTTTTT. Translating gives CASSPGPPSTSANTGELFF.

This clonotype occurred a few times. This chain uses TRBV6-1 with TRBJ2-7; 8 nucleotides align to TRBD1. The CDR3 totals 14 residues. CDR1 is MNHNS, CDR2 SASEGT, per germline. V was clipped by 4 bases and J by 3 bases; unmatched bases: 5. In DNA, the CDR3 is TGTGCCAGCAGTGCACGGGGACAGGACTACGAGCAGTACTTC. It translates to CASSARGQDYEQYF.

This clonotype came up many times. V usage is TRBV5-1 and J usage is TRBJ2-5; no firm D call. Trimming stripped 4 bases from V and 1 base from J, with 11 bases between. In germline, CDR1 is SGHRS, CDR2 YFSETQ. CDR3 length equals 14 residues. CDR3 nucleotide sequence: TGCGCCAGCAGCATTAGGACGGCCCAAGAGACCCAGTACTTC. Residues: CASSIRTAQETQYF.

This clonotype was found a few times. V usage is TRBV28 and J usage is TRBJ1-5; D is unresolved. Germline values: CDR1 MDHEN, CDR2 SYDVKM. The CDR3 is 13 amino acids. The V and J ends lost 1 base and 5 bases respectively, with 6 bases between them. The CDR3 nucleotides read TGTGCCAGCAGTTTATTGGTTGATCAGCCCCAGCATTTT. It is translated as CASSLLVDQPQHF. Full variable domain (outside the CDR3, taken from reference TRBV28 and TRBJ1-5): DVKVTQSSRYLVKRTGEKVFLECVQDMDHENMFWYRQDPGLGLRLIYFSYDVKMKEKGDIPEGYSVSREKKERFSLILESASTNQTSMYLCASSLLVDQPQHFGDGTRLSIL.

This clonotype was counted at least ten times. This sequence joins TRBV20-1 and TRBJ2-1, with 11 nucleotides matching TRBD2. Germline V lookup: CDR1 DFQATT, CDR2 SNEGSKA (reference sequence). This CDR3 is built from 17 residues. V was pared by 5 bases and J by 7 bases, with 16 bases of the junction left unmatched. In nucleotides, the CDR3 is TGCAGTGCTGCCGATAGCGGGAGGGCCAGAGATAAGAATGAGCAGTTCTTC. It yields the protein CSAADSGRARDKNEQFF.

This clonotype has at least ten counts. The rearrangement joins TRBV27 to TRBJ2-7; a possible D gene is TRBD1 (6 bases). The CDR3 runs to 13 residues. Germline CDR1 reads MNHEY; CDR2 reads SMNVEV (reference sequence). The ends were cut back, 2 bases at V and 3 bases at J, with 8 bases in the middle. The CDR3 DNA reads TGTGCCAGCAGTTTAAGGGACAACTACGAGCAGTACTTC. This gives the protein CASSLRDNYEQYF.

This clonotype occurred a few times. The gene calls are TRBV11-2 and TRBJ1-2; D is perhaps TRBD1 (6 bases). The CDR3 runs to 15 residues. Trimming removed 5 bases at V and 5 bases at J, with 18 bases between. Germline assignment: CDR1 SGHAT and CDR2 FQNNGV. CDR3 amino acids: CASSPRWGDNYGYTF. DNA for the CDR3: TGTGCCAGCAGCCCTCGATGGGGGGACAATTATGGCTACACCTTC.

This clonotype was recorded many times. V gene TRBV15 combines with J gene TRBJ1-5; TRBD1 might be the D (5 bases). CDR3 length: 13 amino acids. In germline, CDR1 is LNHNV, CDR2 YYDKDF (reference sequence). V lost 9 bases to trimming and J lost 6 bases, with 15 bases between them. The CDR3 sequence: CATTGMEGQPQHF. CDR3 bases: TGTGCCACAACAGGTATGGAAGGTCAGCCCCAGCATTTT. The full variable domain, in which reference TRBV15 and TRBJ1-5 provide the parts outside the CDR3, is DAMVIQNPRYQVTQFGKPVTLSCSQTLNHNVMYWYQQKSSQAPKLLFHYYDKDFNNEADTPDNFQSRRPNTSFCFLDIRSPGLGDTAMYLCATTGMEGQPQHFGDGTRLSIL.

The table lists this clonotype with many counts. This chain connects TRBV4-3 to TRBJ1-1, with a tentative D call TRBD1 (6 bases). Between the trimmed V and J ends, which lost 0 bases and 6 bases, there was a span of 11 bases. This CDR3 is 14 amino acids long. In germline, CDR1 is LGHNA, CDR2 YSLEER. The CDR3 nucleotides are TGCGCCAGCAGCCAAGAAAACAGGGAGTCTGAAGCTTTCTTT. Encoded protein: CASSQENRESEAFF.

This clonotype was seen many times. The chain is built from TRBV5-1 and TRBJ1-5, with D maybe TRBD1 (6 bases). Trimming removed 0 bases from V and 5 bases from J, with 9 bases in between. The CDR3 length is 14 residues. Per germline, CDR1 SGHRS and CDR2 YFSETQ. The CDR3 spells CASSLVGGHQPQHF. In DNA, the CDR3 is TGCGCCAGCAGCTTGGTGGGGGGCCATCAGCCCCAGCATTTT.

The gene calls are TRBV5-1 and TRBJ2-1, with 8 bases fitting TRBD2. Germline lookup yields CDR1 SGHRS and CDR2 YFSETQ. V lost 0 bases, J lost 4 bases, and 6 bases stayed unmatched. The CDR3 length is 16 residues. The CDR3: CASSLAERGSYNEQFF. Written as DNA, the CDR3 is TGCGCCAGCAGCTTGGCCGAGCGGGGGTCATACAATGAGCAGTTCTTC.

This clonotype was counted ten times or more. The chain has TRBV7-2 and TRBJ2-1; a weak D match, TRBD1 (6 bases). Trimming removed 5 bases from V and 3 bases from J, with 11 bases in between. CDR1 and CDR2 (germline): SGHTA, FQGNSA. There are 14 residues in the CDR3. Here the CDR3 DNA reads TGTGCCAGCAGCCCCGGACAGTTCTACAATGAGCAGTTCTTC. Its translation is CASSPGQFYNEQFF.

At least ten counts were recorded for this clonotype. The chain combines TRBV5-1 with TRBJ2-2; D unresolved. This CDR3 comprises 12 residues. Germline CDR1 reads SGHRS; CDR2 reads YFSETQ. V was cut by 7 bases and J by 8 bases, with 12 bases left in between. CDR3 loop: CASASVRGELFF. CDR3 nucleotide sequence: TGCGCCAGCGCCTCGGTCCGGGGGGAGCTGTTTTTT.

The V and J genes are TRBV7-2 and TRBJ2-7; 9 nucleotides align to TRBD2. Germline loops: CDR1 SGHTA, CDR2 FQGNSA. The CDR3 covers 18 residues. With 2 bases clipped from V and 3 bases from J, the junction kept 14 bases outside the gene matches. Written as DNA, the CDR3 is TGTGCCAGCAGCTTAAGGCTAGCGGGACAGAGGGGGCTCTACGAGCAGTACTTC. Residues: CASSLRLAGQRGLYEQYF.

This clonotype was recorded at least ten times. The chain has TRBV5-1 and TRBJ1-5, with no clear D. Germline V gives CDR1 SGHRS, CDR2 YFSETQ. This CDR3 is 15 amino acids long. Between the trimmed V and J ends, which lost 0 bases and 0 bases, there was a span of 7 bases. CDR3 loop: CASSLDGYSNQPQHF. CDR3 sequence (DNA): TGCGCCAGCAGCTTGGACGGATATAGCAATCAGCCCCAGCATTTT.